This T cell receptor beta chain was identified in a study of CD8 T cells in Susac syndrome. Sequencing of TCR beta drew on CD8+ and CD4+ T cells from blood. Each multiple sclerosis control was a treatment-naive patient with relapsing-remitting disease that was either stable or active. RNA in amounts of about 0.45 to 1 ug was reverse transcribed with random hexamers. An immunoSEQ multiplex PCR amplified TCR beta CDR3 over 54 Vbeta and 13 Jbeta. TCRdb independently ran MiXCR on the immunoSEQ multiplex PCR reads; one entry per CDR3 protein. Of 100,000 to 150,000 distinct CDR3 sequences detected, approximately 95% appear once; the ten largest clones hold around 0.3%. V trimming: 0 bases; J trimming: 6 bases; junction bases outside the gene matches: 5. The CDR3 has 15 residues. The germline V gene encodes CDR1 SGHVS and CDR2 FNYEAQ.

The sequenced material came from CD8+ T cells from PBMCs. The sequence came from a human donor with multiple sclerosis. The chain is built from TRBV7-6 and TRBJ2-1; 7 bases fit TRBD2. CDR3 DNA sequence: TGTGCCAGCAGCTTAGCCTGGCGGGAGTTCAATGAGCAGTTCTTC. It codes for CASSLAWREFNEQFF.